The 30 T cell receptor beta chains listed next were all sequenced from one sample in a study of blood T cell repertoires in COVID-19. Data came from immunoSEQ multiplex PCR; TCRdb stores just in-frame clones and leaves some out. The repertoire holds about 89,000 clones, with about 78% as singletons. The sequencing sample was made of peripheral blood. The origin of the receptors is a woman of 80 years or more with acute or convalescent COVID-19.

This clone occurred a few times. The CDR3 bases are TGTGCCTCTTGGGCCAGTCGGTATAGCAATCAGCCCCAGCATTTT. This gives the protein CASWASRYSNQPQHF. The V and J genes are TRBV28 and TRBJ1-5; D uncertain. With 11 bases removed from V and 0 bases from J, the gap between germline ends came to 17 bases. Germline values: CDR1 MDHEN, CDR2 SYDVKM. This CDR3 spans 15 amino acids. Full variable domain (missing parts from reference TRBV28 and TRBJ1-5): DVKVTQSSRYLVKRTGEKVFLECVQDMDHENMFWYRQDPGLGLRLIYFSYDVKMKEKGDIPEGYSVSREKKERFSLILESASTNQTSMYLCASWASRYSNQPQHFGDGTRLSIL.

The rearrangement links TRBV15 to TRBJ2-2, with D possibly matching TRBD1 (5 bases). V lost 1 base and J lost 4, with 7 bases in between. Germline V gene lookup returns CDR1 LNHNV and CDR2 YYDKDF (reference sequence). The CDR3 is 14 amino acids. In DNA, the CDR3 is TGTGCCACCAGCAGAGCGACAGTCACCGGGGAGCTGTTTTTT. Translated, it gives CATSRATVTGELFF. Together with reference TRBV15 and TRBJ2-2, the CDR3 gives the full variable domain: DAMVIQNPRYQVTQFGKPVTLSCSQTLNHNVMYWYQQKSSQAPKLLFHYYDKDFNNEADTPDNFQSRRPNTSFCFLDIRSPGLGDTAMYLCATSRATVTGELFFGEGSRLTVL.

The chain carries TRBV5-4 and TRBJ1-2, with D unresolved. V was clipped by 3 bases and J by 3 bases, with 12 bases between them. The length of the CDR3 is 14 residues. Germline V gene data show CDR1 as SGHNT and CDR2 as YYREEE (reference sequence). The CDR3 DNA sequence: TGTGCCAGCAGCTCTACCAACGTCGACTATGGCTACACCTTC. Its protein is CASSSTNVDYGYTF.

This chain joins TRBV7-9 and TRBJ1-1; 11 nucleotides align to TRBD1. The V segment lost 4 bases and the J segment 6 bases; nucleotides outside the gene matches: 4. The CDR3 totals 14 residues. Germline V CDR1 and CDR2: SEHNR, FQNEAQ (reference sequence). The CDR3: CASSSWDRGSEAFF. CDR3 sequence (DNA): TGTGCCAGCAGCTCCTGGGACAGGGGGTCTGAAGCTTTCTTT.

This chain joins TRBV6-2 or TRBV6-3 and TRBJ2-2, with TRBD1 matching 7 bases. Germline V gene lookup returns CDR1 MNHEY and CDR2 SVGEGT. CDR3 length: 15 residues. Trimming at V came to 5 bases and at J to 0 bases, leaving 3 bases not matched to a gene. The CDR3 coding sequence is TGTGCCAGCAGTGGACAGGTTCCGAACACCGGGGAGCTGTTTTTT. It translates to CASSGQVPNTGELFF.

There are a few counts of this clone. V gene TRBV5-6 combines with J gene TRBJ1-6, with D perhaps TRBD1 (6 bases). Between the trimmed V and J ends, which lost 2 bases and 13 bases, there was a span of 25 bases. The CDR3 extends over 17 amino acids. The germline gives CDR1 SGHDT, CDR2 YYEEEE. This CDR3 is CASSFGQLGFTGMPLHF. The CDR3, as DNA: TGTGCCAGCAGCTTCGGACAGCTTGGCTTCACGGGTATGCCCCTCCACTTT.

This clone has a handful of counts. V usage is TRBV5-4 and J usage is TRBJ1-2, with D possibly TRBD1 on 6 matching bases. The CDR3 spans 15 residues. V lost 3 bases, J lost 2 bases, and 14 bases lay in between. Germline CDR1 is SGHNT and CDR2 is YYREEE (reference sequence). CDR3 protein: CASSSQDSGNYGYTF. The CDR3 bases are TGTGCCAGCAGCTCCCAGGACAGTGGGAACTATGGCTACACCTTC.

On this clone itself: A read error may account for a junction end that differs from germline. In DNA form, the CDR3 reads TGCGCCAACTTACAGGCTGACGCTTTCTTT. This encodes CANLQADAFF. The J gene is TRBJ1-1, the V gene TRBV10-1, with D tentatively TRBD1 (5 bases). Germline V gene data show CDR1 as WNHNN and CDR2 as SYGVQD (reference sequence). The CDR3 is made up of 10 amino acids.

This chain connects TRBV28 to TRBJ1-2, with 9 bases fitting TRBD1. Germline lookup yields CDR1 MDHEN and CDR2 SYDVKM. The junction had 7 bases not matched to a gene; V was cut back by 7 bases and J by 4 bases. The CDR3 totals 14 residues. For the CDR3, the DNA is TGTGCCAGCACTAAATCGGACAGGGGCTATGGCTACACCTTC. Its translation is CASTKSDRGYGYTF.

The rearrangement links TRBV7-9 to TRBJ1-2, with D maybe TRBD1 (5 bases). CDR1 and CDR2 (germline): SEHNR, FQNEAQ (reference sequence). The CDR3 is 13 residues long. The V and J ends lost 5 bases and 9 bases respectively, with 16 bases between them. CDR3 amino acids: CASSTQQDSSYTF. CDR3 nucleotide sequence: TGTGCCAGCAGCACACAACAGGATTCCAGCTACACCTTC. The complete variable domain, with remaining parts taken from reference TRBV7-9 and TRBJ1-2, reads DTGVSQNPRHKITKRGQNVTFRCDPISEHNRLYWYRQTLGQGPEFLTYFQNEAQLEKSRLLSDRFSAERPKGSFSTLEIQRTEQGDSAMYLCASSTQQDSSYTFGSGTRLTVV.

The J gene is TRBJ2-7, the V gene TRBV15; 9 bases are a match to TRBD1. CDR1 and CDR2 (germline): LNHNV, YYDKDF (reference sequence). The CDR3 is 16 residues long. The V gene end was trimmed by 3 bases and the J gene end by 6 bases; junction bases not matched to a gene: 12. CDR3 protein: CATSRGGTGRESEQYF. The DNA of the CDR3 is TGTGCCACCAGCAGGGGAGGGACAGGGAGGGAGTCCGAGCAGTACTTC.

The chain couples TRBV30 to TRBJ2-2, with D possibly being TRBD1 (6 bases). The CDR3 is 12 residues long. In germline, CDR1 is GTSNPN, CDR2 SVGIG (reference sequence). The CDR3 region has the DNA TGTGCTGGGACACCGAACACCGGGGAGCTGTTTTTT. Translated, it gives CAGTPNTGELFF.

This clone occurred once. The chain carries TRBV13 and TRBJ2-3; D might be TRBD1 (5 bases). Germline-derived CDR1 and CDR2 are PRHDT and FYEKMQ (reference sequence). Trimming took off 4 bases at V and 0 bases at J, with 11 bases between the two ends. The CDR3 consists of 15 residues. The chain's CDR3 is CASSSLRASTDTQYF. CDR3 bases: TGTGCCAGCAGCTCCCTCAGGGCCAGCACAGATACGCAGTATTTT.

Turning to this clone: At one of its ends the junction is not consistent with the germline gene, which may arise from a read error. This CDR3 is also generated by other DNA sequences in the sample. J is TRBJ2-2 and V is TRBV19, with a tentative D call TRBD2 (6 bases). The CDR3 spans 19 residues. Germline V lookup: CDR1 LNHDA, CDR2 SQIVND (reference sequence). As DNA, the CDR3 is TGTGCCAGTACGGGATCCCCCGGGGCTACAGCGGGCCACACCGGGGAACTGTTTTTT. It specifies CASTGSPGATAGHTGELFF.

This clone came up once. The chain has TRBV7-9 and TRBJ1-2, with a weak D call TRBD1 (6 bases). V lost 3 bases and J 2 bases, leaving 10 bases between the germline ends. The germline V gene encodes CDR1 SEHNR and CDR2 FQNEAQ (reference sequence). This CDR3 is 14 amino acids long. The chain's CDR3 is CASSFGGWNYGYTF. CDR3 nucleotides: TGTGCCAGCAGCTTTGGGGGCTGGAACTATGGCTACACCTTC.

The chain uses TRBV27 and TRBJ1-3; 10 bases fit TRBD1. Germline V lookup: CDR1 MNHEY, CDR2 SMNVEV (reference sequence). After removal of 5 bases from V and 8 bases from J, the junction contained 9 bases not matched to a gene. The CDR3 runs to 15 residues. The CDR3 coding sequence is TGTGCCAGCAGTCGCCAGGGACAGGGGTGGGACACCATATATTTT. Translated: CASSRQGQGWDTIYF.

This clone occurred once. The chain combines TRBV7-3 with TRBJ2-3; D unresolved. Germline V lookup: CDR1 SGHTA, CDR2 FQGTGA. This CDR3 region has 13 residues. Deletions cut 6 bases from V and 4 bases from J, with 11 bases between. Written as DNA, the CDR3 is TGTGCCAGCAGTTATGATAGTTCAGATACGCAGTATTTT. It translates to CASSYDSSDTQYF. Full variable domain (rest looked up from reference TRBV7-3 and TRBJ2-3): GAGVSQTPSNKVTEKGKYVELRCDPISGHTALYWYRQSLGQGPEFLIYFQGTGAADDSGLPNDRFFAVRPEGSVSTLKIQRTERGDSAVYLCASSYDSSDTQYFGPGTRLTVL.

V and J are TRBV29-1 and TRBJ1-2, with D possibly being TRBD1 (5 bases). In germline, CDR1 is SQVTM, CDR2 ANQGSEA. V lost 3 bases and J lost 3, with 14 bases in between. CDR3 size: 14 residues. CDR3 amino acids: CSVDEWGRDYGYTF. The CDR3 DNA reads as TGCAGCGTTGACGAATGGGGCCGGGACTATGGCTACACCTTC.

The chain is built from TRBV2 and TRBJ1-2; TRBD1 might be the D (5 bases). This CDR3 is 13 amino acids long. Germline V gene lookup returns CDR1 SNHLY and CDR2 FYNNEI. Trimming took off 7 bases at V and 1 base at J, with 10 bases between the two ends. CDR3 in DNA: TGTGCCAGCACCGGACAAGTTAACTATGGCTACACCTTC. Translating it yields CASTGQVNYGYTF.

In this sample, this clone turned up once. The J gene is TRBJ1-4, the V gene TRBV29-1; 8 bases are a match to TRBD1. Germline CDR1 is SQVTM and CDR2 is ANQGSEA. V gave up 1 base and J gave up 8 bases; unmatched junction bases: 3. The CDR3 consists of 13 residues. Here the CDR3 reads CSVEGQGREKLFF. In DNA, the CDR3 is TGCAGCGTTGAAGGACAGGGGAGAGAAAAACTGTTTTTT.

CDR3 nucleotide sequence: TGCGCCAGCAGCGTGGACGTAGACTATGGCTACACCTTC. It yields the protein CASSVDVDYGYTF. The genes are TRBV5-1 and TRBJ1-2; D is unresolved. The germline gives CDR1 SGHRS, CDR2 YFSETQ. The V gene lost 4 bases and the J gene lost 3 bases, with 10 bases spanning the gap. This CDR3 spans 13 amino acids.

The chain has TRBV10-3 and TRBJ1-5; 9 bases are shared with TRBD1. J lost 7 bases, V lost 11 bases, and 9 bases had no gene match. Germline CDR1 and CDR2: ENHRY and SYGVKD. The CDR3 covers 13 residues. CDR3 DNA: TGTGCCGCGTCCCGGGACAGGGACCAGCCCCAGCATTTT. It specifies CAASRDRDQPQHF.

In regard to this clone: A junction end diverges from the germline sequence, so it may reflect a read error. The chain employs TRBV19 and TRBJ2-7; D uncertain. CDR1 is LNHDA, CDR2 SQIVND, per germline (reference sequence). The CDR3 length is 12 residues. CDR3 in amino acids: CASSRGIREQDF. The CDR3 coding sequence is TGTGCCAGTAGCCGAGGAATCCGTGAGCAAGACTTC.

This clone was detected many times. J is TRBJ2-2 and V is TRBV15, with a tentative D call TRBD1 (6 bases). The germline V and J ends were trimmed by 1 base and 5 bases, with 14 bases remaining between them. Per germline, CDR1 LNHNV and CDR2 YYDKDF (reference sequence). The CDR3 has 16 amino acids. The CDR3 sequence is CATSRGLQGLTGELFF. The CDR3 DNA reads as TGTGCCACCAGCAGAGGGCTTCAGGGGTTAACCGGGGAGCTGTTTTTT.

The chain carries TRBV19 and TRBJ1-2, with D perhaps TRBD1 (6 bases). V shed 6 bases and J shed 1 base, with 6 bases lying between them. Germline CDR1 and CDR2: LNHDA and SQIVND (reference sequence). The length of the CDR3 is 12 residues. This CDR3 reads CASRDSNYGYTF. CDR3 in DNA: TGTGCCAGTAGGGACAGTAACTATGGCTACACCTTC.

This clone was recorded only once. This rearrangement joins TRBV12-3 or TRBV12-4 to TRBJ1-2; 7 positions agree with TRBD1. The CDR3 loop spans 12 amino acids. V lost 5 bases to trimming and J lost 11 bases; unmatched junction nucleotides: 8. CDR3 in DNA: TGTGCCAGCAGTAGAACGACAGGGATGTACACCTTC. It specifies CASSRTTGMYTF.

CDR3: CASSLATSGGYNEQFF. The CDR3 region has the DNA TGTGCCAGCAGCTTGGCCACTAGCGGGGGGTACAATGAGCAGTTCTTC. This rearrangement joins TRBV5-6 to TRBJ2-1; the match to TRBD2 covers 12 bases. Germline V gives CDR1 SGHDT, CDR2 YYEEEE. The CDR3 is 16 amino acids. The junction had 2 bases not matched to a gene; V was cut back by 0 bases and J by 4 bases.

This chain joins TRBV6-2 or TRBV6-3 and TRBJ1-3, with D perhaps matching TRBD1 (6 bases). The CDR3 extends over 13 amino acids. Germline lookup yields CDR1 MNHEY and CDR2 SVGEGT. Deletions cut 5 bases from V and 8 bases from J, with 13 bases between. The DNA for the CDR3 is TGTGCCAGCAGTCTACAGGGAGGGGACACCATATATTTT. Its protein product is CASSLQGGDTIYF.

The chain employs TRBV27 and TRBJ2-3; possible D gene TRBD1, 6 bases. V lost 6 bases to trimming and J lost 6 bases, with 19 bases between them. The CDR3 spans 15 residues. Germline CDR1 is MNHEY and CDR2 is SMNVEV (reference sequence). CDR3 coding DNA: TGTGCCAGCAGGATAACAGGGCTCAGCGCGGATACGCAGTATTTT. This translates into CASRITGLSADTQYF.

This clone is a singleton in its sample. V is TRBV6-2 or TRBV6-3 and J is TRBJ2-1; D may be TRBD2 (6 bases). The germline CDR1 and CDR2 sequences are MNHEY and SVGEGT. Trimming removed 2 bases at V and 4 bases at J, with 12 bases between. The length of the CDR3 is 15 residues. The CDR3 DNA reads as TGTGCCAGCAGTTACGGGAGTGGGACTTACAATGAGCAGTTCTTC. Encoded protein: CASSYGSGTYNEQFF.